This TCR beta chain came from a study of blood T cell repertoires in COVID-19. Across the study: Specimens from acute and convalescent COVID-19 originated in the United States, Italy and Spain. The cDNA or gDNA used as material had been derived from T cells, B-cell-depleted T cells, or PBMCs.

This CDR3 spans 14 amino acids. V dropped 2 bases and J dropped 1; count of bases not matched to a gene: 0. The germline V gene encodes CDR1 LGHNA and CDR2 YSLEER. Source study methods: Estimated nucleated cell counts came from reference gene primer amplification. Libraries were prepared by immunoSEQ multiplex PCR; TCRdb keeps only in-frame clonotypes and omits some of them. Clone size and the V and J calls come from that table; the DNA yielded D and trimming. Here the sample spans hundreds of thousands of clones, approximately 89% being singletons. Followed longitudinally, the Seattle patients had been enrolled during active infection.

The rearrangement uses TRBV4-3 and TRBJ2-3; 7 bases agree with TRBD1. Sequenced material: peripheral blood. This sequence originates from a woman aged 25 to 39 with COVID-19, enrolled during active disease. CDR3 sequence: CASSQTGGTDTQYF. For the CDR3, the DNA is TGCGCCAGCAGCCAAACAGGGGGCACAGATACGCAGTATTTT.